This is a list of T cell receptor beta chains from one sample in a study of cytomegalovirus exposure and HLA in healthy donors. Repertoires were generated with immunoSEQ multiplex PCR, while TCRdb's copy carries only in-frame clones and drops some. This sample has 150,000 to 200,000 clones, with less than 85% found just once. Sequencing used PBMCs. All receptors come from a man in his fifties or sixties in good health and CMV-seronegative. CDR3s include the opening cysteine and the closing phenylalanine or tryptophan. Fields, in order: clone size, V gene, J gene, D gene, CDR3 protein, CDR3 DNA. A D gene is named only where the DNA matches it firmly. Size tells how often a clone was seen (once, few, many) or the class of an expanded clone, and some rows leave it out.

clone_size: .
v_call: TRBV6-1
j_call: TRBJ2-3
d_call: .
cdr3_aa: CASATIPTDTQYF
cdr3_nt: TGTGCCAGCGCTACTATACCCACAGATACGCAGTATTTT

clone_size: .
v_call: TRBV5-4
j_call: TRBJ2-7
d_call: TRBD2
cdr3_aa: CASRPDLAGGSYEQYF
cdr3_nt: TGTGCCAGCAGGCCCGACCTAGCGGGGGGCTCCTACGAGCAGTACTTC

clone_size: .
v_call: TRBV11-3
j_call: TRBJ2-7
d_call: TRBD2
cdr3_aa: CASSPSGLTSFYEQYF
cdr3_nt: TGTGCCAGCAGCCCTAGCGGGCTGACGAGCTTCTACGAGCAGTACTTC

clone_size: .
v_call: TRBV28
j_call: TRBJ1-1
d_call: TRBD1
cdr3_aa: CASSGQGVRNTEAFF
cdr3_nt: TGTGCCAGCAGCGGACAGGGGGTTAGGAACACTGAAGCTTTCTTT

clone_size: .
v_call: TRBV30
j_call: TRBJ2-5
d_call: .
cdr3_aa: CAWSGASVWSYGETQYF
cdr3_nt: TGTGCCTGGAGTGGGGCTAGCGTTTGGTCGTATGGGGAGACCCAGTACTTC

clone_size: few
v_call: TRBV4-2
j_call: TRBJ2-6
d_call: .
cdr3_aa: CASSPSSESSGANVLTF
cdr3_nt: TGTGCCAGCAGCCCGTCTAGCGAAAGCTCTGGGGCCAACGTCCTGACTTTC

clone_size: .
v_call: TRBV7-2
j_call: TRBJ2-7
d_call: .
cdr3_aa: CASSLAQVTYEQYF
cdr3_nt: TGTGCCAGCAGCTTAGCGCAGGTGACCTACGAGCAGTACTTC

clone_size: .
v_call: TRBV28
j_call: TRBJ2-7
d_call: .
cdr3_aa: CASRGPGTSYEQYF
cdr3_nt: TGTGCCAGCAGGGGACCGGGGACATCCTACGAGCAGTACTTC

clone_size: few
v_call: TRBV2
j_call: TRBJ2-7
d_call: TRBD1
cdr3_aa: CASSIPGQTYEQYF
cdr3_nt: TGTGCCAGCAGTATTCCGGGACAGACCTACGAGCAGTACTTC

clone_size: .
v_call: TRBV5-8
j_call: TRBJ2-7
d_call: TRBD2
cdr3_aa: CASSFLSGRGEQYF
cdr3_nt: TGTGCCAGCAGCTTCCTCAGCGGGAGGGGCGAGCAGTACTTC

clone_size: .
v_call: TRBV28
j_call: TRBJ1-5
d_call: .
cdr3_aa: CASSLGTENQPQHF
cdr3_nt: TGTGCCAGCAGTTTGGGCACCGAGAATCAGCCCCAGCATTTT

clone_size: .
v_call: TRBV6-5
j_call: TRBJ2-1
d_call: TRBD1
cdr3_aa: CASASPGQGYNEQFF
cdr3_nt: TGTGCCAGCGCTTCCCCGGGACAGGGCTACAATGAGCAGTTCTTC

clone_size: once
v_call: TRBV5-1
j_call: TRBJ2-1
d_call: .
cdr3_aa: CASSNPTGSLYNEQFF
cdr3_nt: TGCGCCAGCAGCAATCCTACAGGATCCCTATACAATGAGCAGTTCTTC

clone_size: few
v_call: TRBV6-5
j_call: TRBJ2-7
d_call: TRBD2
cdr3_aa: CASLYGAGGTYEQYF
cdr3_nt: TGTGCCAGCCTATACGGGGCGGGGGGTACCTACGAGCAGTACTTC

clone_size: .
v_call: TRBV5-1
j_call: TRBJ2-7
d_call: TRBD1
cdr3_aa: CASSLLRTGYSYEQYF
cdr3_nt: TGCGCCAGCAGCCTCCTGAGGACAGGGTACTCCTACGAGCAGTACTTC

clone_size: .
v_call: TRBV5-5
j_call: TRBJ2-3
d_call: .
cdr3_aa: CASSSGTDTQYF
cdr3_nt: TGTGCCAGCAGCTCAGGAACAGATACGCAGTATTTT

clone_size: few
v_call: TRBV19
j_call: TRBJ2-1
d_call: TRBD2
cdr3_aa: CASRGTSGRERGNNEQFF
cdr3_nt: TGTGCCAGTAGGGGGACTAGCGGGAGGGAAAGGGGGAACAATGAGCAGTTCTTC

clone_size: .
v_call: TRBV28
j_call: TRBJ1-5
d_call: .
cdr3_aa: CASRQGSNQPQHF
cdr3_nt: TGTGCCAGCAGACAGGGTAGCAATCAGCCCCAGCATTTT

clone_size: few
v_call: TRBV5-1
j_call: TRBJ2-2
d_call: TRBD1
cdr3_aa: CASSHDGTGYTGELFF
cdr3_nt: TGCGCCAGCAGTCACGACGGGACAGGGTACACCGGGGAGCTGTTTTTT

clone_size: .
v_call: TRBV19
j_call: TRBJ2-7
d_call: .
cdr3_aa: CASSLGQSSYEQYF
cdr3_nt: TGTGCCAGTAGCCTAGGACAGTCCTCCTACGAGCAGTACTTC

clone_size: .
v_call: TRBV2
j_call: TRBJ2-5
d_call: TRBD1
cdr3_aa: CASSENRGVGQETQYF
cdr3_nt: TGTGCCAGCAGTGAGAACAGGGGAGTGGGGCAAGAGACCCAGTACTTC

clone_size: .
v_call: TRBV7-2
j_call: TRBJ2-3
d_call: .
cdr3_aa: CASSFVLSADTQYF
cdr3_nt: TGTGCCAGCAGCTTTGTACTAAGCGCAGATACGCAGTATTTT

clone_size: .
v_call: TRBV5-1
j_call: TRBJ2-4
d_call: .
cdr3_aa: CASSWGGGAKNIQYF
cdr3_nt: TGCGCCAGCAGCTGGGGCGGAGGGGCGAAAAACATTCAGTACTTC

clone_size: .
v_call: TRBV19
j_call: TRBJ1-3
d_call: .
cdr3_aa: CASSIGTAGNTIYF
cdr3_nt: TGTGCCAGTAGTATAGGTACAGCCGGAAACACCATATATTTT

clone_size: few
v_call: TRBV7-5
j_call: TRBJ2-7
d_call: .
cdr3_aa: CVRSLVSGRGSYEQYF
cdr3_nt: TGTGTCAGAAGCTTAGTGAGTGGCAGGGGGTCATACGAGCAGTACTTC

clone_size: .
v_call: TRBV6-6
j_call: TRBJ1-2
d_call: .
cdr3_aa: CASSIGQPVNYGYTF
cdr3_nt: TGTGCCAGCAGTATCGGACAGCCAGTTAACTATGGCTACACCTTC

clone_size: once
v_call: TRBV7-2
j_call: TRBJ2-7
d_call: TRBD2
cdr3_aa: CASSFGLAVRHEQYF
cdr3_nt: TGTGCCAGCAGCTTTGGACTAGCGGTTCGACACGAGCAGTACTTC

clone_size: .
v_call: TRBV18
j_call: TRBJ2-3
d_call: .
cdr3_aa: CASSPPPQTDTQYF
cdr3_nt: TGTGCCAGCTCACCACCGCCCCAGACAGATACGCAGTATTTT

clone_size: many
v_call: TRBV7-2
j_call: TRBJ2-7
d_call: .
cdr3_aa: CASSPTPYLYEQYF
cdr3_nt: TGTGCCAGCAGTCCGACACCTTACCTCTACGAGCAGTACTTC

clone_size: few
v_call: TRBV10-3
j_call: TRBJ2-7
d_call: TRBD1
cdr3_aa: CAISEDRGNEQYF
cdr3_nt: TGTGCCATCAGTGAGGACAGGGGAAACGAGCAGTACTTC

clone_size: .
v_call: TRBV5-4
j_call: TRBJ2-5
d_call: TRBD1
cdr3_aa: CAKGQGGETQYF
cdr3_nt: TGTGCCAAGGGACAGGGAGGGGAGACCCAGTACTTC

clone_size: few
v_call: TRBV6-5
j_call: TRBJ1-1
d_call: TRBD1
cdr3_aa: CASRQTGTGGEAFF
cdr3_nt: TGTGCCAGCAGACAGACCGGGACAGGGGGTGAAGCTTTCTTT

clone_size: .
v_call: TRBV7-2
j_call: TRBJ1-2
d_call: .
cdr3_aa: CASSPQTVPGAWGYTF
cdr3_nt: TGTGCCAGCAGCCCCCAGACGGTGCCAGGGGCATGGGGCTACACCTTC

clone_size: .
v_call: TRBV10-1
j_call: TRBJ2-3
d_call: TRBD2
cdr3_aa: CASMASGSADTQYF
cdr3_nt: TGCGCCAGCATGGCTAGCGGGAGTGCAGATACGCAGTATTTT

clone_size: .
v_call: TRBV15
j_call: TRBJ2-7
d_call: .
cdr3_aa: CATSRDRQGEDWQYF
cdr3_nt: TGTGCCACCAGCAGAGATCGGCAGGGGGAGGATTGGCAGTACTTC

clone_size: .
v_call: TRBV2
j_call: TRBJ1-2
d_call: TRBD1
cdr3_aa: CASGEGQAVHRGYTF
cdr3_nt: TGTGCCAGCGGGGAGGGACAGGCCGTGCATAGAGGCTACACCTTC

clone_size: once
v_call: TRBV7-2
j_call: TRBJ2-1
d_call: TRBD2
cdr3_aa: CASSLKLAGYNEQFF
cdr3_nt: TGTGCCAGCAGCTTAAAACTAGCGGGCTACAATGAGCAGTTCTTC

clone_size: .
v_call: TRBV7-2
j_call: TRBJ1-6
d_call: .
cdr3_aa: CASSTLMTQNREYGSPLHF
cdr3_nt: TGTGCCAGCAGCACCCTAATGACCCAGAACCGGGAGTATGGTTCACCCCTCCACTTT

clone_size: .
v_call: TRBV27
j_call: TRBJ2-7
d_call: TRBD1
cdr3_aa: CASGPRDRGVYEQYF
cdr3_nt: TGTGCCAGCGGACCCAGGGACAGGGGGGTATACGAGCAGTACTTC

clone_size: .
v_call: TRBV2
j_call: TRBJ1-4
d_call: .
cdr3_aa: CASSGNRINEKLFF
cdr3_nt: TGTGCCAGCAGTGGGAACAGGATTAATGAAAAACTGTTTTTT

clone_size: .
v_call: TRBV7-2
j_call: TRBJ2-1
d_call: .
cdr3_aa: CASSLVGGSYNEQFF
cdr3_nt: TGTGCCAGCAGCTTAGTAGGGGGATCCTACAATGAGCAGTTCTTC

clone_size: .
v_call: TRBV7-3
j_call: TRBJ2-3
d_call: TRBD2
cdr3_aa: CASSLFSGVQADTQYF
cdr3_nt: TGTGCCAGCAGCTTATTTAGCGGGGTGCAGGCAGATACGCAGTATTTT

clone_size: once
v_call: TRBV2
j_call: TRBJ2-7
d_call: .
cdr3_aa: CVSKGQILRYEQYF
cdr3_nt: TGTGTCAGCAAAGGACAGATCCTTCGCTATGAGCAGTACTTC

clone_size: .
v_call: TRBV30
j_call: TRBJ1-4
d_call: .
cdr3_aa: CAWKGTGREKLFF
cdr3_nt: TGTGCCTGGAAAGGTACAGGGCGGGAAAAACTGTTTTTT

clone_size: .
v_call: TRBV19
j_call: TRBJ2-7
d_call: TRBD1
cdr3_aa: CASSRGQGGTSYEQYF
cdr3_nt: TGTGCCAGTAGTCGAGGACAGGGCGGTACTTCCTACGAGCAGTACTTC

clone_size: .
v_call: TRBV6-6
j_call: TRBJ2-1
d_call: TRBD2
cdr3_aa: CASTTRTSGDNEQFF
cdr3_nt: TGTGCCAGCACCACACGGACTAGCGGGGACAATGAGCAGTTCTTC

clone_size: once
v_call: TRBV5-8
j_call: TRBJ2-6
d_call: TRBD1
cdr3_aa: CASSPPGTAGANVLTF
cdr3_nt: TGTGCCAGCAGCCCGCCGGGGACAGCCGGGGCCAACGTCCTGACTTTC

clone_size: .
v_call: TRBV14
j_call: TRBJ1-6
d_call: .
cdr3_aa: CASSHDRQSSYNSPLHF
cdr3_nt: TGTGCCAGCAGCCACGACAGGCAGAGCTCCTATAATTCACCCCTCCACTTT

clone_size: few
v_call: TRBV30
j_call: TRBJ1-1
d_call: .
cdr3_aa: CAWTRQIEAFF
cdr3_nt: TGTGCCTGGACGCGTCAAATTGAAGCTTTCTTT

clone_size: .
v_call: TRBV28
j_call: TRBJ1-1
d_call: .
cdr3_aa: CASSINTEAFF
cdr3_nt: TGTGCCAGCAGTATAAACACTGAAGCTTTCTTT

clone_size: .
v_call: TRBV27
j_call: TRBJ2-2
d_call: TRBD2
cdr3_aa: CASLIEPGLAGAESNTGELFF
cdr3_nt: TGTGCCAGCCTAATTGAGCCGGGACTAGCGGGGGCCGAATCGAACACCGGGGAGCTGTTTTTT

clone_size: .
v_call: TRBV19
j_call: TRBJ1-1
d_call: .
cdr3_aa: CASSIEARTGRTEAFF
cdr3_nt: TGTGCCAGTAGTATTGAGGCCCGCACAGGGCGCACTGAAGCTTTCTTT